Below, 20 T cell receptor beta chains from the same sample are listed, as sequenced in a study of T cell changes during pregnancy in multiple sclerosis (dated by TCRdb to the late 2010s). Receptor amplification or capture employed the immunoSEQ multiplex PCR assay. The immuneACCESS repertoire file appears here via TCRdb, limited to in-frame rearrangements. These files lack a portion of the clones; in checked studies, under half of the deficit traces to unresolved V genes, and the cause of the others is not known. For this sample the table gives tens of thousands of clones, of which 70% to 90% were detected only once. Roughly 1.7% of the sample rests with the top ten. This material consisted of peripheral blood, taken in the first trimester of pregnancy. The receptors were sampled from a female donor with multiple sclerosis, enrolled in a pregnancy study.

The rearrangement uses TRBV7-2 and TRBJ2-2, with D maybe TRBD2 (5 bases). Per germline, CDR1 SGHTA and CDR2 FQGNSA. V lost 6 bases and J 6 bases, leaving 17 bases between the germline ends. The CDR3 runs to 15 residues. The DNA of the CDR3 is TGTGCCAGCAGGAATAGCATGAGGGCGGCCGGGGAGCTGTTTTTT. It yields the protein CASRNSMRAAGELFF.

This sequence joins TRBV19 and TRBJ1-2; D call uncertain. This CDR3 region has 12 residues. Germline CDR1 reads LNHDA; CDR2 reads SQIVND (reference sequence). V dropped 6 bases and J dropped 6 bases, with 11 bases sitting between them. CDR3 in amino acids: CASSGSYDGYTF. In DNA form, the CDR3 reads TGTGCCAGTAGCGGGAGTTACGATGGCTACACCTTC.

This clone was picked up one time. This CDR3 is CASSRTGAHKNIQYF. For the CDR3, the DNA is TGTGCCAGCAGCAGGACAGGGGCCCACAAAAACATTCAGTACTTC. The V gene is TRBV11-2, the J gene TRBJ2-4, with TRBD1 identical over 9 bases. The CDR3 sequence is 15 residues long. Germline trimming cut 5 bases from V and 3 bases from J; bases unmatched to any gene: 5. Germline assignment: CDR1 SGHAT and CDR2 FQNNGV.

The chain links TRBV5-4 to TRBJ2-1; maybe TRBD1 (6 bases). Germline lookup yields CDR1 SGHNT and CDR2 YYREEE (reference sequence). The CDR3 contains 13 residues. V was cut by 1 base and J by 8 bases, with 10 bases left in between. The CDR3 DNA is TGTGCCAGCAGCTTGTTGCCAGGGGATGAGCAGTTCTTC. Residues: CASSLLPGDEQFF.

This clone has only one observation. The chain has TRBV5-8 and TRBJ2-7; 10 bases line up with TRBD2. CDR3 length equals 16 residues. CDR1 and CDR2 (germline): SGHTS, YDEGEE. With V trimmed by 4 bases and J by 3 bases, 10 bases remained unmatched. Written as DNA, the CDR3 is TGTGCCAGCAGCCGATTGGTTCAGCGGGAGGGCTACGAGCAGTACTTC. This translates into CASSRLVQREGYEQYF.

This chain links TRBV6-5 with TRBJ2-5; 10 bases map to TRBD1. V was pared by 6 bases and J by 6 bases, with 7 bases of the junction left unmatched. This CDR3 spans 14 amino acids. CDR1 MNHEY and CDR2 SVGAGI come from the germline V gene. CDR3 coding DNA: TGTGCCAGCAGGACGACAGGGGGCGTAAAGACCCAGTACTTC. Its translation is CASRTTGGVKTQYF.

The chain combines TRBV5-5 with TRBJ2-3, with D possibly being TRBD2 (6 bases). Germline values: CDR1 SGHKS, CDR2 YYEKEE (reference sequence). The CDR3 is 13 amino acids. Trimming stripped 0 bases from V and 6 bases from J, with 8 bases between. The CDR3 sequence: CASSLGLGDTQYF. The CDR3 DNA sequence: TGTGCCAGCAGCTTGGGACTAGGTGATACGCAGTATTTT.

The CDR3 DNA sequence: TGTGCCACGCAAGCGGGGGGATTGAACACTGAAGCTTTCTTT. Protein sequence: CATQAGGLNTEAFF. V gene TRBV28 combines with J gene TRBJ1-1; D is possibly TRBD1 (5 bases). Germline V CDR1 and CDR2: MDHEN, SYDVKM. Trimming removed 10 bases from V and 0 bases from J, with 15 bases in between. The CDR3 has 14 residues.

The chain combines TRBV5-4 with TRBJ1-1, with 7 bases aligning to TRBD1. V was pared by 3 bases and J by 1 base, with 9 bases of the junction left unmatched. The V gene's germline CDR1 is SGHNT and CDR2 YYREEE (reference sequence). The length of the CDR3 is 16 residues. The CDR3 DNA is TGTGCCAGCAGCTGGCGCCGACAGGGAACGAACACTGAAGCTTTCTTT. Translated: CASSWRRQGTNTEAFF.

For the CDR3, the DNA is TGTGCCAGCAGTGGACAGGGGAAGGGGGACACTGAAGCTTTCTTT. Its protein product is CASSGQGKGDTEAFF. The chain recombines TRBV28 with TRBJ1-1; 9 bases are shared with TRBD1. V trimming: 5 bases; J trimming: 3 bases; junction bases outside the gene matches: 7. The CDR3 length is 15 residues. Germline lookup yields CDR1 MDHEN and CDR2 SYDVKM.

This clone occurred once. This chain connects TRBV15 to TRBJ2-7, with a weak D call TRBD1 (5 bases). V was pared by 8 bases and J by 5 bases, with 22 bases between. CDR3 size: 15 residues. Germline loops: CDR1 LNHNV, CDR2 YYDKDF (reference sequence). CDR3 bases: TGTGCCACCGGAAATCCAAATAGGGGCTTCGACGAGCAGTACTTC. Translation: CATGNPNRGFDEQYF.

This chain joins TRBV9 and TRBJ1-5; D might be TRBD1 (5 bases). The CDR3 runs 13 residues. V dropped 3 bases and J dropped 13 bases, with 17 bases sitting between them. Germline lookup yields CDR1 SGDLS and CDR2 YYNGEE. The DNA for the CDR3 is TGTGCCAGCAGCGAGACGGACCGGACACTTCAGCATTTT. Amino acid sequence: CASSETDRTLQHF.

The chain combines TRBV12-5 with TRBJ1-1; 11 bases map to TRBD1. The V gene end was trimmed by 0 bases and the J gene end by 4 bases; junction bases not matched to a gene: 4. Germline CDR1 and CDR2: LGHNT and FRNRAP. The CDR3 loop spans 16 amino acids. CDR3: CASGLVLGTGGTEAFF. In DNA, the CDR3 is TGTGCTAGTGGTTTGGTACTCGGGACAGGGGGCACTGAAGCTTTCTTT.

The J gene is TRBJ1-2, the V gene TRBV10-3; D possibly corresponds to TRBD1 (6 bases). This CDR3 comprises 16 residues. Germline V lookup: CDR1 ENHRY, CDR2 SYGVKD. Trimming cost V 4 bases and J 0 bases, with 15 bases left between them. CDR3 in DNA: TGTGCCATCAGTGGGCAGCCTCAGGGGACTAACTATGGCTACACCTTC. Protein product: CAISGQPQGTNYGYTF.

This chain uses TRBV27 with TRBJ2-1; 7 bases agree with TRBD2. The CDR3 runs to 17 residues. The V gene end was trimmed by 3 bases and the J gene end by 0 bases; junction bases not matched to a gene: 8. Germline V gene lookup returns CDR1 MNHEY and CDR2 SMNVEV (reference sequence). The CDR3 is CASSLRLASSSYNEQFF. CDR3 nucleotides: TGTGCCAGCAGTTTGAGACTAGCCTCAAGCTCCTACAATGAGCAGTTCTTC.

The V gene is TRBV2, the J gene TRBJ1-2; TRBD1 matches at 10 bases. CDR3 size: 15 residues. Germline-derived CDR1 and CDR2 are SNHLY and FYNNEI. V lost 4 bases, J lost 7 bases, and 9 bases stayed unmatched. CDR3: CASSGPGTGAGGYTF. DNA of the CDR3: TGTGCCAGCAGTGGTCCCGGGACAGGGGCGGGTGGCTACACCTTC.

The gene calls are TRBV5-6 and TRBJ1-1; D not resolved. The V end was cut by 6 bases, the J end by 1 base, with 19 bases between. CDR3 size: 16 residues. Germline values: CDR1 SGHDT, CDR2 YYEEEE. CDR3: CASTLSSDTWNTEAFF. The CDR3, as DNA: TGTGCCAGCACCTTATCATCCGACACCTGGAACACTGAAGCTTTCTTT. The variable domain in full, completed from reference TRBV5-6 and TRBJ1-1, reads DAGVTQSPTHLIKTRGQQVTLRCSPKSGHDTVSWYQQALGQGPQFIFQYYEEEERQRGNFPDRFSGHQFPNYSSELNVNALLLGDSALYLCASTLSSDTWNTEAFFGQGTRLTVV.

This clone was seen ten or more times. The rearrangement joins TRBV5-6 to TRBJ1-1; D call uncertain. V was trimmed by 1 base and J by 7 bases, leaving 17 bases between them. Germline V gene lookup returns CDR1 SGHDT and CDR2 YYEEEE. The CDR3 has 15 residues. CDR3 bases: TGTGCCAGCAGCTTGCGGTCGACATCTGGGTATGAAGCTTTCTTT. This sequence encodes CASSLRSTSGYEAFF. The whole variable domain, filled in from reference TRBV5-6 and TRBJ1-1, reads DAGVTQSPTHLIKTRGQQVTLRCSPKSGHDTVSWYQQALGQGPQFIFQYYEEEERQRGNFPDRFSGHQFPNYSSELNVNALLLGDSALYLCASSLRSTSGYEAFFGQGTRLTVV.

The V gene is TRBV10-1, the J gene TRBJ2-1; TRBD2 matches at 14 bases. The germline V gene has CDR1 WNHNN and CDR2 SYGVQD (reference sequence). With V trimmed by 3 bases and J by 8 bases, 6 bases remained unmatched. The CDR3 is 16 residues long. The CDR3 is CASSDGTSGSPHEQFF. The CDR3 nucleotides read TGCGCCAGCAGTGACGGGACTAGCGGGAGTCCTCATGAGCAGTTCTTC.

The J gene is TRBJ1-1, the V gene TRBV27, with D possibly being TRBD1 (5 bases). Trimming took 3 bases from V and 5 from J, leaving 10 bases between them. Germline CDR1 MNHEY, CDR2 SMNVEV (reference sequence). This CDR3 spans 13 amino acids. As DNA, the CDR3 is TGTGCCAGCAGTTTTGGGGGGGGGACTGAAGCTTTCTTT. As protein: CASSFGGGTEAFF.